This T cell receptor beta chain emerged from a study of T-cell memory formation after mild COVID-19. The V and J ends lost 3 bases and 3 bases, in that order; junction bases with no gene match: 8. This CDR3 region has 16 residues. CDR1 KGHSH and CDR2 LQKENI come from the germline V gene. UMIs and sample barcodes were carried by the TCR alpha and TCR beta cDNA libraries that 5'RACE produced using constant-segment primers. TCRdb recomputed calls from the 5' RACE reads with MiXCR, one row per CDR3 protein. The data contain 450,000 to 650,000 distinct CDR3 sequences, more than 15% of them singletons. The TCR was taken from an adult woman who had mild COVID-19 (a few samples of this study predate the infection). Cell type and time point are not known. V and J are TRBV18 and TRBJ2-3; 8 bases map to TRBD2. The sequencing input was PBMCs or a T cell subset sorted from them (not recorded which). CDR3 nucleotide sequence: TGTGCCAGCTCACCTCTCGGGGGGGCTGGGACAGATACGCAGTATTTT. Protein: CASSPLGGAGTDTQYF.